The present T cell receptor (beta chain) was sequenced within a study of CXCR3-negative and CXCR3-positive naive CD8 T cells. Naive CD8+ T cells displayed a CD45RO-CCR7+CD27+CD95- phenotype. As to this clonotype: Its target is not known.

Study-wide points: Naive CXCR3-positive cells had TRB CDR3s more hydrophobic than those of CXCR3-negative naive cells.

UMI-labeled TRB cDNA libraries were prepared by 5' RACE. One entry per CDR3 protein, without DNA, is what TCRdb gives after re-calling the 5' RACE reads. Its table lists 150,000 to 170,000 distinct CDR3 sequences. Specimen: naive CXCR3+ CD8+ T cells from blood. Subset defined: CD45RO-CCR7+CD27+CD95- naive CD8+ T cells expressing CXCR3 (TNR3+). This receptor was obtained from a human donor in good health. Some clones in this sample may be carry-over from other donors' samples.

The CDR3 sequence is CASSKTGEAVYTEQFF. The rearrangement uses TRBV7-9 and TRBJ2-1; TCRdb picks TRBD1, but there is no DNA to check that call. The V gene's germline CDR1 is SEHNR and CDR2 FQNEAQ (reference sequence). The CDR3 contains 16 residues.